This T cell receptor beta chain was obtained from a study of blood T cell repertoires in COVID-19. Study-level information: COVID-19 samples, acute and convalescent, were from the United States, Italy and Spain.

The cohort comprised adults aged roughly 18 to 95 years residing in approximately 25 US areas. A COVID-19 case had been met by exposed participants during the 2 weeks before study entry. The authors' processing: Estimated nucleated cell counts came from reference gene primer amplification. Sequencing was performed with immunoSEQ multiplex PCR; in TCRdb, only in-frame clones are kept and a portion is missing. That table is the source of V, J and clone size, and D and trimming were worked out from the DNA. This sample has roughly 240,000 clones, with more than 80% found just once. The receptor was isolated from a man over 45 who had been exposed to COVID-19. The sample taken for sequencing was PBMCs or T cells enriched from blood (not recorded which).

Written as DNA, the CDR3 is TGCGCCAGCCGCAACGGCGGGGGAAACGCCTACGAGCAGTACTTC. This translates into CASRNGGGNAYEQYF. The chain joins TRBV10-1 to TRBJ2-7; the match to TRBD2 covers 7 bases. V was clipped by 8 bases and J by 2 bases; unmatched bases: 12. CDR1 and CDR2 from the germline V gene are WNHNN and SYGVQD (reference sequence). This CDR3 region has 15 residues.